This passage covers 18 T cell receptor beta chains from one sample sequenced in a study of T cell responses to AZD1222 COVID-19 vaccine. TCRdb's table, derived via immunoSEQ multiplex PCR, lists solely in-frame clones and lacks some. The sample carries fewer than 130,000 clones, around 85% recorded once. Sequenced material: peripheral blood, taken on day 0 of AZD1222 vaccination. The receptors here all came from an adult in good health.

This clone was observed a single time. The CDR3 bases are TGTGCCAGCAGGACTAGAAGGACTAGCGGGACAGATACGCAGTATTTT. Translation gives CASRTRRTSGTDTQYF. The chain is built from TRBV7-9 and TRBJ2-3, with TRBD2 matching over 11 bases. Losses at the gene ends were 6 bases for V and 3 bases for J; bases not matched to a gene: 8. The CDR3 is made up of 16 amino acids. CDR1 and CDR2 (germline): SEHNR, FQNEAQ (reference sequence).

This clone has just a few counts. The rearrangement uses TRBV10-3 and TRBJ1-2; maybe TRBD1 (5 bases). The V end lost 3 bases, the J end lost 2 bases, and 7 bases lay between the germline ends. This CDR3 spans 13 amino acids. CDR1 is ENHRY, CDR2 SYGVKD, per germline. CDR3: CAISEAGNYGYTF. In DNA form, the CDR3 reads TGTGCCATCAGTGAAGCAGGGAACTATGGCTACACCTTC.

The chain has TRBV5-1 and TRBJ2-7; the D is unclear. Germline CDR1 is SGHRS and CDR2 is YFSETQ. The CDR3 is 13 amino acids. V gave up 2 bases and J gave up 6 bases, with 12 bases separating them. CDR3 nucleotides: TGCGCCAGCAGCTTTTTGGGTCGCGTCGAGCAGTACTTC. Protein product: CASSFLGRVEQYF.

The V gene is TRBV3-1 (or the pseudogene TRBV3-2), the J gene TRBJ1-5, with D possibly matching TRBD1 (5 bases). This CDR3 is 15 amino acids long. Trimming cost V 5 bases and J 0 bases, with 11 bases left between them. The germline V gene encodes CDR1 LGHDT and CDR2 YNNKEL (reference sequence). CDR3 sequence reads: CASSKSRVSNQPQHF. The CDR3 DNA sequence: TGTGCCAGCAGCAAAAGCAGGGTTAGCAATCAGCCCCAGCATTTT.

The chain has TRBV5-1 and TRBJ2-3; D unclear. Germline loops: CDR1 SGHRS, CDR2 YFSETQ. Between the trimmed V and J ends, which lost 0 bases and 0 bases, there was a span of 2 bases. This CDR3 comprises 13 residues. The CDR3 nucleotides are TGCGCCAGCAGCTTGGCTAGCACAGATACGCAGTATTTT. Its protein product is CASSLASTDTQYF.

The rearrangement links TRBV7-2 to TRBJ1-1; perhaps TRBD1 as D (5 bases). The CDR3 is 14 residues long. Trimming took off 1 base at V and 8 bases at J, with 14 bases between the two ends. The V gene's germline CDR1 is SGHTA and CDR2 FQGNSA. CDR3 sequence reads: CASSLDGARGEAFF. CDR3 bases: TGTGCCAGCAGCTTAGATGGTGCAAGGGGCGAAGCTTTCTTT. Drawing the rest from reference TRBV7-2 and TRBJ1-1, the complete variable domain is GAGVSQSPSNKVTEKGKDVELRCDPISGHTALYWYRQSLGQGLEFLIYFQGNSAPDKSGLPSDRFSAERTGGSVSTLTIQRTQQEDSAVYLCASSLDGARGEAFFGQGTRLTVV.

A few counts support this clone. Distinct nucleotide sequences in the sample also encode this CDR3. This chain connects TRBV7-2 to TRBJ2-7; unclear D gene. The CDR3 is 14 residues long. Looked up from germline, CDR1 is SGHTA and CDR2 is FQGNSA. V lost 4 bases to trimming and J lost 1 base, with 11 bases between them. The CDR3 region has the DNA TGTGCCAGCAGCTCAAGAAGGGATTCCTACGAGCAGTACTTC. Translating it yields CASSSRRDSYEQYF.

The CDR3 coding sequence is TGTGCCAGCAGCAGGGGACAGGGGAGCAATCAGCCCCAGCATTTT. Residues: CASSRGQGSNQPQHF. This sequence joins TRBV7-2 and TRBJ1-5; TRBD1 matches 10 bases. The V gene end was trimmed by 5 bases and the J gene end by 1 base; junction bases not matched to a gene: 2. Germline CDR1 reads SGHTA; CDR2 reads FQGNSA. CDR3 length: 15 residues.

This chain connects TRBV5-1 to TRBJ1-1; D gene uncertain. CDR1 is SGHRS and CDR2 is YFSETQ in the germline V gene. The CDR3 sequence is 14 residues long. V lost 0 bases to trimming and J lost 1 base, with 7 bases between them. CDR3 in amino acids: CASSLGTANTEAFF. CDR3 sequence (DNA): TGCGCCAGCAGCTTGGGTACGGCGAACACTGAAGCTTTCTTT.

CDR3 nucleotides: TGTGCCAGCACCTCCCAGGGATTTCAGCCCCAGCATTTT. Protein sequence: CASTSQGFQPQHF. The chain is built from TRBV12-3 or TRBV12-4 and TRBJ1-5; a weak D match, TRBD1 (5 bases). This CDR3 comprises 13 residues. V gave up 7 bases and J gave up 6 bases, with 13 bases separating them.

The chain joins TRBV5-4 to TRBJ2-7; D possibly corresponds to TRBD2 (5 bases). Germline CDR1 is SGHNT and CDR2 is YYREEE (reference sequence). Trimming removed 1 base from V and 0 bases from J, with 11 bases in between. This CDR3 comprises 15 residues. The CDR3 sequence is CASSLQTISSYEQYF. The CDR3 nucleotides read TGTGCCAGCAGCTTGCAGACTATAAGCTCCTACGAGCAGTACTTC.

CDR3 protein: CASSPSRDRVNQPQHF. The DNA of the CDR3 is TGTGCCAGCAGCCCTTCCCGGGACAGGGTCAATCAGCCCCAGCATTTT. The rearrangement joins TRBV28 to TRBJ1-5, with TRBD1 matching 9 bases. Germline CDR1 MDHEN, CDR2 SYDVKM. J was trimmed by 3 bases and V by 6 bases; bases with no gene match: 9. The CDR3 totals 16 residues.

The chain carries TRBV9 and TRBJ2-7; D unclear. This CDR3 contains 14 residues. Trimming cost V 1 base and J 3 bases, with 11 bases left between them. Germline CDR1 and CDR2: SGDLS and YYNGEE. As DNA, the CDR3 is TGTGCCAGCAGCGTAACCGGCGGAAACTACGAGCAGTACTTC. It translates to CASSVTGGNYEQYF.

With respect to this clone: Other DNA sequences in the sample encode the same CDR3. CDR3 sequence reads: CASSLTANTEAFF. CDR3 DNA sequence: TGTGCCAGCAGCTTGACAGCGAACACTGAAGCTTTCTTT. The chain has TRBV7-2 and TRBJ1-1; possibly TRBD1 for D (5 bases). V lost 3 bases to trimming and J lost 1 base, with 6 bases between them. CDR1 is SGHTA and CDR2 is FQGNSA in the germline V gene. CDR3 length: 13 residues.

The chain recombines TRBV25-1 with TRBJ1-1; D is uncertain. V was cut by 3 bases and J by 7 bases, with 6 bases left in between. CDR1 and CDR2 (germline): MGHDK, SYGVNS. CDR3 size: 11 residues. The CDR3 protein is CASSEAGEAFF. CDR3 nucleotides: TGTGCCAGCAGTGAGGCAGGTGAAGCTTTCTTT.

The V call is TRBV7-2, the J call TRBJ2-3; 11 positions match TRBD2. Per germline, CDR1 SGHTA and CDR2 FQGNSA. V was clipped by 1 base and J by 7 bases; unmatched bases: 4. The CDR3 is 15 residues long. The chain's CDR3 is CASSLGLAGGNTQYF. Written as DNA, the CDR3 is TGTGCCAGCAGCTTAGGGCTAGCGGGGGGCAATACGCAGTATTTT.

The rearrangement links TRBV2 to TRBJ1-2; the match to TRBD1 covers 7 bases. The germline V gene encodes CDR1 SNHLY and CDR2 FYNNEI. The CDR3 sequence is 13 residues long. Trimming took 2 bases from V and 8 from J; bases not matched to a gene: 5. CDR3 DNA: TGTGCCAGCAGTGAAAGGGGGCCAGGGGGCTACACCTTC. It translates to CASSERGPGGYTF.

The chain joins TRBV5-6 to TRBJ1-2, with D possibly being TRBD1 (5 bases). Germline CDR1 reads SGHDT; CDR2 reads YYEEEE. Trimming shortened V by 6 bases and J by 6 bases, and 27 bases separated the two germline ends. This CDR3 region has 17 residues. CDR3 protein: CASTPLAQGRMANGYTF. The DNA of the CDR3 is TGTGCCAGCACCCCATTAGCGCAGGGTAGGATGGCGAATGGCTACACCTTC.